The present TCR beta chain was sequenced within a study of cytomegalovirus exposure and HLA in healthy donors. Study-wide results and caveats: Some V segments, including TRBV6-2 and TRBV6-3, were excluded as indistinguishable. Earlier analysis looked at TCR beta V segments, and most were productive about 90% or about 30% of the time. Judged likely to be a sequencing artifact was a cluster of highly shared sequence variants. In vitro checks showed that a few CMV-associated chains really do target CMV antigens.

The CDR3 contains 14 residues. Losses at the gene ends were 3 bases for V and 10 bases for J; bases not matched to a gene: 10. Germline V gene data show CDR1 as SGHNT and CDR2 as YYREEE (reference sequence). Use of 60 Vbeta and 13 Jbeta primers characterized the PCR. The table came from immunoSEQ multiplex PCR; TCRdb's copy has only in-frame clones and leaves some out. Of some 180,000 clones detected, roughly 82% appear once; the ten largest clones hold less than 2%. With respect to this clone: Its antigen remains unknown.

This TCR was recovered from a man aged 35 to 55 in good health and CMV-seronegative. The source material was PBMCs. The chain links TRBV5-4 to TRBJ1-1; 9 bases agree with TRBD1. The CDR3 nucleotides are TGTGCCAGCAGCTCATCCTACAGGGGGCCGGGAGCTTTCTTT. This sequence encodes CASSSSYRGPGAFF.